Listed below are T cell receptor beta chains from one sample, sequenced in a study of post-analysis software for immune sequencing data. TCRdb re-called the PCR reads with MiXCR, one entry per CDR3 protein. The data contain 350,000 to 450,000 distinct CDR3 sequences, over 30% of them singletons. Specimen: blood. The receptor set was obtained from a girl aged 2 to 9 with multiple sclerosis. Both conserved end residues are part of each CDR3. D genes are given only for firm matches. Only some rows state a clone size, as once, few, many or a class for expanded clones.

clone size	V gene	D gene	J gene	CDR3 DNA	CDR3 protein
-	TRBV9	TRBD2	TRBJ2-3	TGTGCCAGCAGCGTAGGCGGGGGACTCACAGATACGCAGTATTTT	CASSVGGGLTDTQYF
few	TRBV7-2	TRBD1	TRBJ2-5	TGTGCCAGCAGCGCCCGGGACAGGGGTTCGGGGACCCAGTACTTC	CASSARDRGSGTQYF
few	TRBV7-2	-	TRBJ2-7	TGTGCCAGCAGCTTAGAGAGCGAGCAGTACTTC	CASSLESEQYF
-	TRBV29-1	TRBD1	TRBJ2-3	TGCAGCGATACAGGGGTATCGGTTACAGATACGCAGTATTTT	CSDTGVSVTDTQYF
few	TRBV6-2/TRBV6-3	TRBD1	TRBJ2-5	TGTGCCAGCACCGACACTGGGACAGAGCTTGAGCAGTACTTC	CASTDTGTELEQYF
few	TRBV5-8	-	TRBJ2-7	TGTGCCAGCAGCCAACCGGACAGAAGCTCCTACGAGCAGTACTTC	CASSQPDRSSYEQYF
-	TRBV29-1	TRBD2	TRBJ2-5	TGCAGCTGGACTAGCGGAGAAGAGACCCAGTACTTC	CSWTSGEETQYF
-	TRBV7-2	-	TRBJ1-1	TGTGCCAGCAGCTCCGGACCGTCGAACACTGAAGCTTTCTTT	CASSSGPSNTEAFF
-	TRBV7-8	TRBD1	TRBJ1-5	TGTGCCAGCAGCGGACAGGGTTTCAATCAGCCCCAGCATTTT	CASSGQGFNQPQHF
-	TRBV6-6	-	TRBJ2-3	TGTGCCAGCAGTTCGACCACAAAGGGGGTGGCAGATACGCAGTATTTT	CASSSTTKGVADTQYF
many	TRBV11-1	TRBD1	TRBJ2-7	TGTGCCAGCAGCCAAACGGACAGGGGGAATTACGAGCAGTACTTC	CASSQTDRGNYEQYF
once	TRBV5-1	-	TRBJ1-1	TGCGCCAGCAGCTTAACAGCCGGCATGAACACTGAAGCTTTCTTT	CASSLTAGMNTEAFF
-	TRBV5-1	TRBD2	TRBJ2-7	TGCGCCAGCAGCGCTAGCGGGAGTATCTACGAGCAGTACTTC	CASSASGSIYEQYF
-	TRBV6-5	-	TRBJ1-2	TGTGCCAGCAGTCACCAGGGGAAGAATAGCTATGGCTACACCTTC	CASSHQGKNSYGYTF
-	TRBV7-9	-	TRBJ1-2	TGTGCCAGCAGCTTCCAGGGAAAGGACACCTTC	CASSFQGKDTF
-	TRBV13	-	TRBJ2-1	TGTGCCAGCAGCCTAGAGGACCGCTCCTACAATGAGCAGTTCTTC	CASSLEDRSYNEQFF
-	TRBV14	-	TRBJ1-2	TGTGCCAGCAGCCAAGATTTTCCCGGGGCCAACTACACCTTC	CASSQDFPGANYTF
-	TRBV7-2	-	TRBJ1-1	TGTGCCAGCAGACGTATAGACAGAAACACTGAAGCTTTCTTT	CASRRIDRNTEAFF
-	TRBV27	-	TRBJ2-5	TGTGCCAGCAGTTTAGGCCCGTTCGAGGAGACCCAGTACTTC	CASSLGPFEETQYF
-	TRBV4-3	TRBD2	TRBJ2-5	TGCGCCAGCACCCCCTTCCCTTGGGCTAGCGGGAGTTGTGAGACCCAGTACTTC	CASTPFPWASGSCETQYF
few	TRBV28	-	TRBJ2-3	TGTGCCAGCAGGGCAAGCACAGATACGCAGTATTTT	CASRASTDTQYF
few	TRBV2	-	TRBJ2-7	TGTGCCAGCAGTGAAGCGCCCCAGAAGACCTACGAGCAGTACTTC	CASSEAPQKTYEQYF
once	TRBV6-2/TRBV6-3	-	TRBJ2-2	TGTGCCAGCAGTTTATTGGGAGTGGCCGGGGAGCTGTTTTTT	CASSLLGVAGELFF
once	TRBV7-3	-	TRBJ1-1	TGTGCCAGCAGCTTCACAGGGACCACTGAAGCTTTCTTT	CASSFTGTTEAFF
-	TRBV5-1	-	TRBJ1-1	TGCGCCAGCAGCCCAGGACAGTACACTGAAGCTTTCTTT	CASSPGQYTEAFF
-	TRBV3-1	TRBD2	TRBJ2-1	TGTGCCAGCAGCCATGAAAGAGCGGGAGGGTCGTATGAGCAGTTCTTC	CASSHERAGGSYEQFF
-	TRBV29-1	-	TRBJ2-3	TGCAGCGTCGATGAAAGCACAGATACGCAGTATTTT	CSVDESTDTQYF
few	TRBV7-2	-	TRBJ2-1	TGTGCCAGCAGCCACGCAAACTCCTACAATGAGCAGTTCTTC	CASSHANSYNEQFF
few	TRBV5-1	TRBD2	TRBJ2-3	TGCGCCAGCAGCTTGGACGGCGGGAGAACAGATACGCAGTATTTT	CASSLDGGRTDTQYF
-	TRBV27	-	TRBJ2-7	TGTGCCAGCAGTTTGATGGGGATGTACTACGAGCAGTACTTC	CASSLMGMYYEQYF
-	TRBV7-3	TRBD2	TRBJ2-3	TGTACCAGCAGCTTATGGCGGGGGGAAGATACGCAGTATTTT	CTSSLWRGEDTQYF
-	TRBV20-1	-	TRBJ2-7	TGCAGTGCTAGATCCGGACTTAGAGATTACGAGCAGTACTTC	CSARSGLRDYEQYF
-	TRBV4-2	TRBD2	TRBJ2-7	TGTGCCAGCAGCCAGATAGCGGGGTTATACGAGCAGTACTTC	CASSQIAGLYEQYF
few	TRBV7-3	TRBD2	TRBJ2-5	TGTGCCAGCAGCCTAGGACTAGCGCCCCAAGAGACCCAGTACTTC	CASSLGLAPQETQYF
few	TRBV2	TRBD2	TRBJ2-5	TGTGCCAGCAGTGTCCATTCCCTAGCGGGGGAGGAAGAGACCCAGTACTTC	CASSVHSLAGEEETQYF
few	TRBV20-1	-	TRBJ2-7	TGCAGTGCCTTACACTCCTACGAGCAGTACTTC	CSALHSYEQYF
-	TRBV5-5	TRBD1	TRBJ1-5	TGTGCCAGCAGTCCGGACAGGGGTGGAAATCAGCCCCAGCATTTT	CASSPDRGGNQPQHF
-	TRBV11-2	-	TRBJ1-1	TGTGCCAGCAGCTGGGATGTAACCGGACCCACTGAAGCTTTCTTT	CASSWDVTGPTEAFF
-	TRBV12-3/TRBV12-4	TRBD1	TRBJ2-7	TGTGCCAGCAGTTTATCCGGGGACAGGGTCCACGAGCAGTACTTC	CASSLSGDRVHEQYF
few	TRBV12-3/TRBV12-4	-	TRBJ1-2	TGTGCCAGCAGTGCCGGGACAATATATGGCTACACCTTC	CASSAGTIYGYTF
few	TRBV12-3/TRBV12-4	TRBD1	TRBJ1-2	TGTGCCAGCACCCGGGACAGGGAGAACTATGGCTACACCTTC	CASTRDRENYGYTF
-	TRBV6-5	-	TRBJ2-5	TGTGCCAGCAGGAGGACAGTCATCCAAGAGACCCAGTACTTC	CASRRTVIQETQYF
-	TRBV3-1	-	TRBJ1-2	TGTGCCAGCAGCCAAGGGACCGTCGACGGCTACACCTTC	CASSQGTVDGYTF
-	TRBV29-1	-	TRBJ2-3	TGCAGCGGTACTGCAGGGGCAGATACGCAGTATTTT	CSGTAGADTQYF